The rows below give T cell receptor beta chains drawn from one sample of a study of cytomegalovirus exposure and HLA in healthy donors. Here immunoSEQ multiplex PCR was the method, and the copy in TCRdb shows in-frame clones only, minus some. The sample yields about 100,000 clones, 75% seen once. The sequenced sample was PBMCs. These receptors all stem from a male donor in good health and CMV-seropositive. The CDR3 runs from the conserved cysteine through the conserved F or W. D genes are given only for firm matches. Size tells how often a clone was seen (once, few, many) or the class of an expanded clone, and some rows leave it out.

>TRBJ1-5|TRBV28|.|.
CASSPATGQGNQPQHF
TGTGCCAGCAGTCCCGCTACGGGACAAGGCAATCAGCCCCAGCATTTT
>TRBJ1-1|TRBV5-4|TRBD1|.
CASSLDQGASTEAFF
TGTGCCAGCAGCTTGGATCAGGGGGCCAGCACTGAAGCTTTCTTT
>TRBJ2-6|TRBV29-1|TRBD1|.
CSVELTGAGANVLTF
TGCAGCGTTGAGTTAACAGGGGCTGGGGCCAACGTCCTGACTTTC
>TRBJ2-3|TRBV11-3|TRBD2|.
CASSFGTSGRTDTQYF
TGTGCCAGCAGCTTCGGAACTAGCGGGCGCACAGATACGCAGTATTTT
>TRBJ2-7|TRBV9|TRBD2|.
CASSEGLVDEQYF
TGTGCCAGCAGTGAAGGACTAGTCGACGAGCAGTACTTC
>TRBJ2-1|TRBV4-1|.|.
CASSQGLGLPEQFF
TGCGCCAGCAGCCAAGGGCTGGGGCTACCTGAGCAGTTCTTC
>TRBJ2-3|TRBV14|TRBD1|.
CASSRDRGSDTQYF
TGTGCCAGCAGCCGGGACAGGGGCTCGGATACGCAGTATTTT
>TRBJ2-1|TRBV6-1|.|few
CASRTGGEVSEQFF
TGTGCCAGCAGAACAGGGGGGGAGGTGAGTGAGCAGTTCTTC
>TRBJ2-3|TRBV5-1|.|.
CASKKRLTSTDTQYF
TGCGCCAGCAAGAAGCGCCTTACTAGCACAGATACGCAGTATTTT
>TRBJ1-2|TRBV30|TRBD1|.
CAWNPGQGAGGYTF
TGTGCCTGGAATCCCGGACAGGGGGCAGGCGGCTACACCTTC
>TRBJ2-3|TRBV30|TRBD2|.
CAWRPPTSGGADTQYF
TGTGCCTGGAGACCTCCGACTAGCGGGGGGGCAGATACGCAGTATTTT
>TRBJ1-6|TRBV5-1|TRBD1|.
CASSYTGTGDDNSPLHF
TGCGCCAGCAGCTATACCGGGACAGGGGATGATAATTCACCCCTCCACTTT
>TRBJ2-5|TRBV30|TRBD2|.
CAFQGLAGKETQYF
TGTGCCTTCCAGGGACTAGCGGGGAAAGAGACCCAGTACTTC
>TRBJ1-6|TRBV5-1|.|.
CASSLGQGLWNSPLHF
TGCGCCAGCAGCTTGGGGCAGGGGCTATGGAATTCACCCCTCCACTTT
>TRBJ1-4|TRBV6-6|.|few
CASIPDNGNEKLFF
TGTGCCAGCATCCCGGACAACGGGAATGAAAAACTGTTTTTT
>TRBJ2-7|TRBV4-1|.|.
CASSQVQGSIYEQYF
TGCGCCAGCAGCCAAGTTCAGGGTTCGATCTACGAGCAGTACTTC
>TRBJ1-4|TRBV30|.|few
CAWSGGRANEKLFF
TGTGCCTGGAGTGGAGGGCGGGCTAATGAAAAACTGTTTTTT
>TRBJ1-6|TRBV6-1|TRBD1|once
CASSLNRGGNSPLHF
TGTGCCAGCAGCCTTAACAGGGGAGGTAATTCACCCCTCCACTTT
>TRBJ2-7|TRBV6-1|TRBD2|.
CASSERGRGVPSRSYEQYF
TGTGCCAGCAGTGAACGAGGGCGGGGGGTCCCTTCTCGATCCTACGAGCAGTACTTC
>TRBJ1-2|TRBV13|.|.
CASSLVSLNYGYTF
TGTGCCAGCAGCTTAGTTTCGTTGAACTATGGCTACACCTTC
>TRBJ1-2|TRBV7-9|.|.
CSSSLPPQANTF
TGTTCCAGCAGCTTGCCCCCTCAAGCGAACACCTTC
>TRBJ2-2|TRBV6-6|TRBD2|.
CASTPPGGLSTGELFF
TGTGCCAGCACCCCCCCGGGGGGGCTGAGCACCGGGGAGCTGTTTTTT